This T cell receptor (beta chain) was found in a study of breast tumors, draining lymph nodes, adjacent tissues. Study-level points and caveats: Findings are consistent with lymph node origin and intratumoral expansion of most tumor T cells. Compared with lymph nodes, tumors were less diverse; compared with nontumor tissue, more.

Comment on this clonotype: Its matching antigen is unknown.

TCRdb re-called the multiplex PCR reads through MiXCR, storing one row per CDR3 protein. This sample has 23,000 or so distinct CDR3 sequences, with about 70% found just once. The CDR3 totals 18 residues. After removal of 1 base from V and 7 bases from J, the junction contained 13 bases not matched to a gene. Germline CDR1 reads SEHNR; CDR2 reads FQNEAQ (reference sequence). The chain recombines TRBV7-9 with TRBJ1-6, with 7 bases matching TRBD1. Material for sequencing was tumor-adjacent breast tissue. The receptor comes from a female donor with breast cancer. Some clones in this sample may be carry-over from other donors' samples. This chain's CDR3 is CASSLEQGGANRNSPLHF. The DNA of the CDR3 is TGTGCCAGCAGCTTAGAGCAGGGGGGGGCAAACAGGAATTCACCCCTCCACTTT.